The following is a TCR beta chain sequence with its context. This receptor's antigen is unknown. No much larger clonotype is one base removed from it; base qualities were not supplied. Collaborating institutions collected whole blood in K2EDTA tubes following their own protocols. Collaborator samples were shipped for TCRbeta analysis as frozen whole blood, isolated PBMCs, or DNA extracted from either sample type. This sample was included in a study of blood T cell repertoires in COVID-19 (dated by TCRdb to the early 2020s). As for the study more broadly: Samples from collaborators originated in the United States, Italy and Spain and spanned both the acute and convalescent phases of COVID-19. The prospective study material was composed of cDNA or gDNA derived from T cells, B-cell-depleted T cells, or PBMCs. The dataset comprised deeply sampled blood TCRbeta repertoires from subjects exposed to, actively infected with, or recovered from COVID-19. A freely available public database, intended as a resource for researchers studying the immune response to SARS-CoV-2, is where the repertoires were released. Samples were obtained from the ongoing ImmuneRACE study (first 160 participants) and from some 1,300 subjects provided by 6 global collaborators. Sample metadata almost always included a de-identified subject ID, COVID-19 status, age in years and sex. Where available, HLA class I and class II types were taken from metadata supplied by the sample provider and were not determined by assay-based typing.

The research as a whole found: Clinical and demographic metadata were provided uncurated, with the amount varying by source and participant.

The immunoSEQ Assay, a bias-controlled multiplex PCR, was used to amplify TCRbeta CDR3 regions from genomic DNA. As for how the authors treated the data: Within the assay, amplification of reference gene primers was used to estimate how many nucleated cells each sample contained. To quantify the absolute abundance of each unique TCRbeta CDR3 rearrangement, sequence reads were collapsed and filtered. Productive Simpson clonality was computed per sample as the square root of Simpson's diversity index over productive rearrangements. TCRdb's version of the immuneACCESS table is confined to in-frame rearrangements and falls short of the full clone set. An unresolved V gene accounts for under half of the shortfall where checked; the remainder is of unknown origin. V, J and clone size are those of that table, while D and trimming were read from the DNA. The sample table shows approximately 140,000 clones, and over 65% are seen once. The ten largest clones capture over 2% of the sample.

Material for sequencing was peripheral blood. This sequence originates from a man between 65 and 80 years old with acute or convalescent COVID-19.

The DNA sequence is TGTGCCAGCAGCGAATCCTCGGGCCGCGGGCCCCAGTACTTC. This translates into CASSESSGRGPQYF. The rearrangement combines TRBV11-2 with TRBJ2-5, with a weak D call of TRBD2 (5 bases match). From the cysteine through the phenylalanine, the CDR3 covers 14 amino acids. Only CDR3 DNA remains: 42 bases, in frame from the first base. V loses 5 bases, J loses 9 bases, and the germline ends lie 19 bases apart. The germline V gene specifies SGHAT as CDR1 and FQNNGV as CDR2.